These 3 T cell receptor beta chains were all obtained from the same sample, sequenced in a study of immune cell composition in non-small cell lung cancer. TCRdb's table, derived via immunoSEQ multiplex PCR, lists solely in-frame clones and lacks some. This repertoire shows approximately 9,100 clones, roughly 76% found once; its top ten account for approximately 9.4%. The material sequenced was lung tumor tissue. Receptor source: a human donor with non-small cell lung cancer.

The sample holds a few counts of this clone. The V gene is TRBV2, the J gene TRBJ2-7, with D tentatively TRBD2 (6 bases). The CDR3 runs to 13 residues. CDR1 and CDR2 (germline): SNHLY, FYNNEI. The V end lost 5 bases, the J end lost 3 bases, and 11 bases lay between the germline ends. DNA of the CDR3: TGTGCCAGCAGTTGGGACTCCAACTACGAGCAGTACTTC. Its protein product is CASSWDSNYEQYF.

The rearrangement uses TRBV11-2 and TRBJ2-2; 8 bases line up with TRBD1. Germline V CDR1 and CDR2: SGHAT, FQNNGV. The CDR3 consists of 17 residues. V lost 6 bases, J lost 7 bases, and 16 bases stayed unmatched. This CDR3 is CASRREIDRGWVGELFF. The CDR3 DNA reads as TGTGCCAGCAGGCGCGAAATAGACAGGGGATGGGTCGGGGAGCTGTTTTTT. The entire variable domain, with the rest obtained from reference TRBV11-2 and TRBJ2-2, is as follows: EAGVAQSPRYKIIEKRQSVAFWCNPISGHATLYWYQQILGQGPKLLIQFQNNGVVDDSQLPKDRFSAERLKGVDSTLKIQPAKLEDSAVYLCASRREIDRGWVGELFFGEGSRLTVL.

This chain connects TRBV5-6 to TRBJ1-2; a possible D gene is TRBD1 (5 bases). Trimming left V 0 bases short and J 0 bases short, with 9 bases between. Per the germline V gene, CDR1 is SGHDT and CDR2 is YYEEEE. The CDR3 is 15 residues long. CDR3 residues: CASSLDQGSNYGYTF. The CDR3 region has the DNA TGTGCCAGCAGCTTGGATCAGGGTTCTAACTATGGCTACACCTTC.